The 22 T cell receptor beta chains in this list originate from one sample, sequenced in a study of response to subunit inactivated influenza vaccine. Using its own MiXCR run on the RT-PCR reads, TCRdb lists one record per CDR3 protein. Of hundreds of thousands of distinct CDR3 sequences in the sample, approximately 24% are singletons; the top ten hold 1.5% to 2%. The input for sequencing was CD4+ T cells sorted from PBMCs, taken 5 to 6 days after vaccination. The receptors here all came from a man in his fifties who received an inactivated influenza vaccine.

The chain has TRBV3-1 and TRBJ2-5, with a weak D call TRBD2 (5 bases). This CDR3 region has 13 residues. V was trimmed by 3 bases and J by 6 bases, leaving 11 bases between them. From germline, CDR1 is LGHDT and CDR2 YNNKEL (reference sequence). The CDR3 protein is CASSQDLVQTQYF. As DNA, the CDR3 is TGTGCCAGCAGCCAGGACTTGGTCCAGACCCAGTACTTC.

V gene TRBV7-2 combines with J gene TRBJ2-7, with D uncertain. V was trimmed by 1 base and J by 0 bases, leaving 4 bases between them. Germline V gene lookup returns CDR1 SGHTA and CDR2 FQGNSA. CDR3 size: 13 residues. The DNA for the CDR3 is TGTGCCAGCAGCTTAGTCCCCTCCTACGAGCAGTACTTC. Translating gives CASSLVPSYEQYF.

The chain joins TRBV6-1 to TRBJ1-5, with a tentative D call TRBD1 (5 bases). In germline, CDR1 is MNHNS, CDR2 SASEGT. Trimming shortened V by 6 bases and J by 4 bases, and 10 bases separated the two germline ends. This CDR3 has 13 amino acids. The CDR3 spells CASRSQVNQPQHF. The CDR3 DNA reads TGTGCCAGCAGGTCACAGGTGAATCAGCCCCAGCATTTT.

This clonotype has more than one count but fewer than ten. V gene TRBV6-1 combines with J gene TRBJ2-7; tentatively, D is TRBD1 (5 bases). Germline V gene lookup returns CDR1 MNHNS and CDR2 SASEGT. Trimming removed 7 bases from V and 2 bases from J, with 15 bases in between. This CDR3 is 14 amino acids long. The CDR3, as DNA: TGTGCCAGCATCGCACAGGAGTTCACCTACGAGCAGTACTTC. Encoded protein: CASIAQEFTYEQYF.

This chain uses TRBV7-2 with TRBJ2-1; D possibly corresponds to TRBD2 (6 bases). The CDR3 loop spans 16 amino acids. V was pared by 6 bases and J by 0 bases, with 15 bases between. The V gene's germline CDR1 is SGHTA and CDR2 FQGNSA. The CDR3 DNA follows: TGTGCCAGCAGAGAAAGTAGCGGTTTCTCCTACAATGAGCAGTTCTTC. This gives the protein CASRESSGFSYNEQFF.

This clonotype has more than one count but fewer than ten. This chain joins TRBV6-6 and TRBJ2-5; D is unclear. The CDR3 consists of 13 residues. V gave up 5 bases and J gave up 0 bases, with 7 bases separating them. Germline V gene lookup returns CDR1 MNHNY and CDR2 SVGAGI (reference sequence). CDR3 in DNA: TGTGCCAGCAGTCAACGGCACCAAGAGACCCAGTACTTC. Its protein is CASSQRHQETQYF.

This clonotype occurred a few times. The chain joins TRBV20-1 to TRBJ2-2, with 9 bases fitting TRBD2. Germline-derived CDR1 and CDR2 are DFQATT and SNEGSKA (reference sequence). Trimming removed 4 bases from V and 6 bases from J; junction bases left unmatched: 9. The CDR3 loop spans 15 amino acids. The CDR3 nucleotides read TGCAGTGCTAAATCGGGGACTAGCCGTCCCGGGGAGCTGTTTTTT. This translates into CSAKSGTSRPGELFF.

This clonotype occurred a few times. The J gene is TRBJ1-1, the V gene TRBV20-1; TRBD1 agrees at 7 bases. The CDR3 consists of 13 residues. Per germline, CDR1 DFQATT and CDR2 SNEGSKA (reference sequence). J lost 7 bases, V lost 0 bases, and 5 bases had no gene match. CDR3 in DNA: TGCAGTGCTAGAGATGGTTCAGGGGGTGAAGCTTTCTTT. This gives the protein CSARDGSGGEAFF.

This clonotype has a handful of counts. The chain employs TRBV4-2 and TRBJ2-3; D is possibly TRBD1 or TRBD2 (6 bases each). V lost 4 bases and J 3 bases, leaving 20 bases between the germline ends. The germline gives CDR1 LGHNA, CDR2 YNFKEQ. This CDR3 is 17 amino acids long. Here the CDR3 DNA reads TGTGCCAGCAGCCCTTGGGTTAAGGGGGAGGCGACAGATACGCAGTATTTT. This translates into CASSPWVKGEATDTQYF.

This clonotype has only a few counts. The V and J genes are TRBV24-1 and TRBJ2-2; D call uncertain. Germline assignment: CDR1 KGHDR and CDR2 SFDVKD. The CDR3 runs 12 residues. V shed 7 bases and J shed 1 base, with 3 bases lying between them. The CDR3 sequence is CATRRNTGELFF. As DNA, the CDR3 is TGTGCCACCAGAAGGAACACCGGGGAGCTGTTTTTT.

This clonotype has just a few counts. The DNA for the CDR3 is TGTGCCAGCAGCCAAGATTACCGGGATACGCAGTATTTT. Its protein is CASSQDYRDTQYF. This chain uses TRBV3-1 with TRBJ2-3; D gene ambiguous. The CDR3 totals 13 residues. Deletions cut 0 bases from V and 6 bases from J, with 7 bases between. From germline, CDR1 is LGHDT and CDR2 YNNKEL (reference sequence).

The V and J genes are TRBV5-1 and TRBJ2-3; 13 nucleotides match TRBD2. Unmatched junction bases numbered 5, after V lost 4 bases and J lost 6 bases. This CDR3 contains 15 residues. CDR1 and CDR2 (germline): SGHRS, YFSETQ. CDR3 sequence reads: CASSLTTSGGDTQYF. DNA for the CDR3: TGCGCCAGCAGCCTCACGACTAGCGGGGGGGATACGCAGTATTTT.

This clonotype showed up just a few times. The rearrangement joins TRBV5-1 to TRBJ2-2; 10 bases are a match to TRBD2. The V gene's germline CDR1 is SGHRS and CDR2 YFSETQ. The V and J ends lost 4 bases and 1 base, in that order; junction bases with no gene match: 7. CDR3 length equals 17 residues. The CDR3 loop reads CASSLTLAGMNTGELFF. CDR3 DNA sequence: TGCGCCAGCAGCCTGACACTAGCGGGGATGAACACCGGGGAGCTGTTTTTT.

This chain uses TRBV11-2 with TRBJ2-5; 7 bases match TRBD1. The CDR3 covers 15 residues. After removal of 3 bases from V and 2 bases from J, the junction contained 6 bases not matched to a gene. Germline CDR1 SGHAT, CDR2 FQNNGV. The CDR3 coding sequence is TGTGCCAGCAGCTTCGGACAGGCGAGACAAGAGACCCAGTACTTC. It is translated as CASSFGQARQETQYF.

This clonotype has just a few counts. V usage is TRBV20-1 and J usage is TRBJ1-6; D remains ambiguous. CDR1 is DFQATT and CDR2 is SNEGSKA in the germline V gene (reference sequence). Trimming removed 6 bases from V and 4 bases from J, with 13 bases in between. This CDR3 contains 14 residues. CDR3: CSAGRGPYNSPLHF. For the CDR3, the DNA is TGCAGTGCGGGCCGAGGGCCGTATAATTCACCCCTCCACTTT.

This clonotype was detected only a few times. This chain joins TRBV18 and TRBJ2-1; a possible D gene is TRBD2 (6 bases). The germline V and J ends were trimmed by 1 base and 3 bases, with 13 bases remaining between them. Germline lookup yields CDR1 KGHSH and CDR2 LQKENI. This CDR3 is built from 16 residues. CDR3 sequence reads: CASSPLFAGIYNEQFF. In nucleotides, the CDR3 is TGTGCCAGCTCACCACTGTTTGCGGGGATCTACAATGAGCAGTTCTTC.

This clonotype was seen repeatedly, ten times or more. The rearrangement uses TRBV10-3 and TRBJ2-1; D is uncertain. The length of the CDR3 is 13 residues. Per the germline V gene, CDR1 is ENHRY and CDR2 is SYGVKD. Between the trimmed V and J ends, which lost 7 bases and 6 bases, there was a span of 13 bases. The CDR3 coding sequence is TGTGCCATCACCAGCCCCCAGCTCAATGAGCAGTTCTTC. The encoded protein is CAITSPQLNEQFF.

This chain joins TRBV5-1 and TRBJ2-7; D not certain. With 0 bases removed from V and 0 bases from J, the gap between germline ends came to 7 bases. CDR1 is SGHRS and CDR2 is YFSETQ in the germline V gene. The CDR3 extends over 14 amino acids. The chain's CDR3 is CASSLGYSSYEQYF. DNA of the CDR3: TGCGCCAGCAGCTTGGGCTACAGCTCCTACGAGCAGTACTTC. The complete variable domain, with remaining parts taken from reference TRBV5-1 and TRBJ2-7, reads KAGVTQTPRYLIKTRGQQVTLSCSPISGHRSVSWYQQTPGQGLQFLFEYFSETQRNKGNFPGRFSGRQFSNSRSEMNVSTLELGDSALYLCASSLGYSSYEQYFGPGTRLTVT.

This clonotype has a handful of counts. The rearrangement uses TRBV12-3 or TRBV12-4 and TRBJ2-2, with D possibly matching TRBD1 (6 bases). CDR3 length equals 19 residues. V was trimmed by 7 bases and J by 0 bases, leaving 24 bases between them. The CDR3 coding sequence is TGTGCCAGCACTTCATCACGCAGGGGACCCCGACCGAACACCGGGGAGCTGTTTTTT. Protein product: CASTSSRRGPRPNTGELFF.

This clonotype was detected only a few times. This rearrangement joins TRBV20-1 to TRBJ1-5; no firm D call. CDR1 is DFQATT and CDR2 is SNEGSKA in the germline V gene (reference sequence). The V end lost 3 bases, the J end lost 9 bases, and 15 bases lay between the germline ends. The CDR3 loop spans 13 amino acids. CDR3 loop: CSARVRAPLPQHF. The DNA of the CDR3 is TGCAGTGCTAGGGTTAGGGCACCGTTGCCCCAGCATTTT.

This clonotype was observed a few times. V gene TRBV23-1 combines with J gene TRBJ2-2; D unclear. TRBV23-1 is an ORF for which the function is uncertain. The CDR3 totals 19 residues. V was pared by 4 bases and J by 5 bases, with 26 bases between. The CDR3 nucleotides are TGCGCCAGCAGTCCTACCAATCGGGTCCGGCCCCGTGAGACCGGGGAGCTGTTTTTT. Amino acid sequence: CASSPTNRVRPRETGELFF.

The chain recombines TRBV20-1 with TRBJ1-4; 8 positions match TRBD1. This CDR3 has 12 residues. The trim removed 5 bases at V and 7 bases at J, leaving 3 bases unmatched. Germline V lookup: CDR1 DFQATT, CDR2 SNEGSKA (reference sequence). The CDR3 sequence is CSARTGIEKLFF. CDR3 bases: TGCAGTGCTCGGACAGGGATTGAAAAACTGTTTTTT.